Below, 14 T cell receptor beta chains from the same sample are listed, as sequenced in a study of response to subunit inactivated influenza vaccine. From the RT-PCR reads, TCRdb called clonotypes with MiXCR, one entry per CDR3 protein. The sample consists of more than 450,000 distinct CDR3 sequences, around 10% of them appearing once. These same data were also listed under a study on T cells expressing NK-cell markers. Per that study: Synthesis of TCR beta cDNA relied on 5'RACE template switching carrying UMIs.

The material sequenced was PBMCs from blood, taken on the day of vaccination. Every receptor here comes from a man between 50 and 59 years old who received an inactivated influenza vaccine.

The sample holds a few counts of this clonotype. The CDR3 is CGSGTYNEQFF. The CDR3 nucleotides are TGCGGGAGCGGAACCTACAATGAGCAGTTCTTC. The chain combines TRBV20-1 with TRBJ2-1; possibly TRBD2 for D (5 bases). Germline values: CDR1 DFQATT, CDR2 SNEGSKA (reference sequence). CDR3 length equals 11 residues.

The chain is built from TRBV7-8 and TRBJ2-2; D ambiguous. Germline V gene sequence: CDR1 SGHVS, CDR2 FQNEAQ. This CDR3 has 16 amino acids. V was clipped by 3 bases and J by 1 base, with 12 bases between them. The CDR3 nucleotides are TGTGCCAGCAGCTTTGTGAATCGTCTGAACACCGGGGAGCTGTTTTTT. Translating it yields CASSFVNRLNTGELFF.

In this sample, this clonotype turned up a few times. The chain combines TRBV7-2 with TRBJ2-7; D unresolved. The CDR3 totals 12 residues. Trimming took off 2 bases at V and 6 bases at J, with 8 bases between the two ends. The germline V gene encodes CDR1 SGHTA and CDR2 FQGNSA. The CDR3, as DNA: TGTGCCAGCAGCTTATCATTAGGCGAGCAGTACTTC. Encoded protein: CASSLSLGEQYF.

This clonotype was seen only a few times. The gene calls are TRBV5-1 and TRBJ2-5, with TRBD1 matching over 7 bases. The V gene end was trimmed by 4 bases and the J gene end by 4 bases; junction bases not matched to a gene: 4. The germline V gene encodes CDR1 SGHRS and CDR2 YFSETQ. The CDR3 consists of 13 residues. In nucleotides, the CDR3 is TGCGCCAGCAGCACCAGGGGGACAGAGACCCAGTACTTC. It encodes CASSTRGTETQYF.

The genes are TRBV15 and TRBJ2-7; 7 bases are a match to TRBD1. Unmatched junction bases numbered 4, after V lost 0 bases and J lost 2 bases. The germline CDR1 and CDR2 sequences are LNHNV and YYDKDF (reference sequence). CDR3 length: 15 amino acids. The CDR3 DNA sequence: TGTGCCACCAGCAGAGATCCCGGGACAGCCTACGAGCAGTACTTC. As protein: CATSRDPGTAYEQYF.

This clonotype showed up just a few times. This chain uses TRBV5-1 with TRBJ2-1, with 8 bases that match TRBD2. Germline assignment: CDR1 SGHRS and CDR2 YFSETQ. Trimming removed 4 bases from V and 4 bases from J; junction bases left unmatched: 10. The CDR3 runs 16 residues. CDR3 in amino acids: CASSLYAGGPYNEQFF. The DNA for the CDR3 is TGCGCCAGCAGCCTATATGCGGGGGGCCCATACAATGAGCAGTTCTTC.

This clonotype showed up just a few times. The V and J genes are TRBV28 and TRBJ2-7; 7 bases match TRBD1. The ends lost 8 bases at V and 7 bases at J; junction bases unmatched: 14. The CDR3 extends over 14 amino acids. CDR1 is MDHEN, CDR2 SYDVKM, per germline. This CDR3 reads CASSTGQVLDEQYF. The CDR3 DNA reads TGTGCCAGCTCGACCGGACAGGTGTTAGATGAGCAGTACTTC.

The chain joins TRBV5-1 to TRBJ2-1; 7 bases are a match to TRBD2. The CDR3 extends over 16 amino acids. V was clipped by 2 bases and J by 7 bases; unmatched bases: 12. Looked up from germline, CDR1 is SGHRS and CDR2 is YFSETQ. For the CDR3, the DNA is TGCGCCAGCAGCTTCGTCGGGGGGAGGTCTAGGAATGAGCAGTTCTTC. Its translation: CASSFVGGRSRNEQFF.

The chain recombines TRBV29-1 with TRBJ2-3; possible D gene TRBD2, 5 bases. The germline V gene encodes CDR1 SQVTM and CDR2 ANQGSEA. CDR3 length: 15 residues. CDR3 protein: CIVRRGDTSTDTQYF. The DNA for the CDR3 is TGCATCGTCCGCCGGGGAGATACTAGCACAGATACGCAGTATTTT.

The chain employs TRBV7-2 and TRBJ2-3; D gene uncertain. This CDR3 region has 15 residues. Germline lookup yields CDR1 SGHTA and CDR2 FQGNSA. Trimming shortened V by 5 bases and J by 2 bases, and 14 bases separated the two germline ends. CDR3 sequence reads: CASSPRRKNTDTQYF. CDR3 nucleotide sequence: TGTGCCAGCAGCCCCCGTAGGAAAAACACAGATACGCAGTATTTT.

This clonotype has just a few counts. The chain joins TRBV4-3 to TRBJ2-3; no clear D gene. CDR1 LGHNA and CDR2 YSLEER come from the germline V gene. V lost 0 bases and J lost 7, with 14 bases in between. The CDR3 sequence is 15 residues long. CDR3: CASSQDLAVRHTQYF. In DNA form, the CDR3 reads TGCGCCAGCAGCCAAGATTTAGCAGTTCGACATACGCAGTATTTT.

This clonotype has only a few counts. This chain uses TRBV11-1 with TRBJ2-1; D is possibly TRBD1 or TRBD2 (5 bases each). This CDR3 has 18 residues. The V end lost 5 bases, the J end lost 7 bases, and 27 bases lay between the germline ends. Germline assignment: CDR1 SGHAT and CDR2 FQDESV (reference sequence). The CDR3 DNA follows: TGTGCCAGCAGCCCGGGGACGCGAACAATACGGGTTGGGAATGAGCAGTTCTTC. It encodes CASSPGTRTIRVGNEQFF.

The sample holds a few counts of this clonotype. The V gene is TRBV20-1, the J gene TRBJ2-7; perhaps D is TRBD1 or TRBD2 (5 bases each). Trimming removed 3 bases from V and 2 bases from J, with 11 bases in between. The CDR3 totals 13 residues. Germline CDR1 reads DFQATT; CDR2 reads SNEGSKA (reference sequence). As DNA, the CDR3 is TGCAGTGCTAGGGGGACGGTGGCCTACGAGCAGTACTTC. Translated, it gives CSARGTVAYEQYF.

This clonotype was detected only a few times. The chain links TRBV7-8 to TRBJ2-3, with D possibly matching TRBD2 (6 bases). V lost 6 bases, J lost 6 bases, and 19 bases lay in between. The CDR3 covers 15 residues. In germline, CDR1 is SGHVS, CDR2 FQNEAQ. Written as DNA, the CDR3 is TGTGCCAGCAGGGAGACGCGGGATTTGTGGGATACGCAGTATTTT. This translates into CASRETRDLWDTQYF. The variable domain in full, completed from reference TRBV7-8 and TRBJ2-3, reads GAGVSQSPRYKVAKRGQDVALRCDPISGHVSLFWYQQALGQGPEFLTYFQNEAQLDKSGLPSDRFFAERPEGSVSTLKIQRTQQEDSAVYLCASRETRDLWDTQYFGPGTRLTVL.